One sample yielded the 5 T cell receptor beta chains listed below, sequenced in a study of T-cell memory formation after mild COVID-19. TCRdb re-analysed the 5' RACE reads in MiXCR, keeping a single row per CDR3 protein. The top ten clones hold 3% to 4% of a sample with around 200,000 distinct CDR3 sequences, about 18% of them seen once. The sequencing input was PBMCs or a T cell subset sorted from them (not recorded which). Receptors were obtained from a man aged 18-30 years who had mild COVID-19 (a few samples of this study predate the infection). Cell type and time point are not known.

This rearrangement joins TRBV5-1 to TRBJ2-5; TRBD1 matches at 8 bases. Trimming cost V 4 bases and J 4 bases; bases outside gene matches: 0. The CDR3 loop spans 12 amino acids. The germline gives CDR1 SGHRS, CDR2 YFSETQ. DNA of the CDR3: TGCGCCAGCAGCCAGGGGGCAGAGACCCAGTACTTC. It encodes CASSQGAETQYF.

The chain has TRBV7-3 and TRBJ2-5; 7 bases map to TRBD2. The CDR3 has 16 residues. The trim removed 6 bases at V and 2 bases at J, leaving 12 bases unmatched. Per the germline V gene, CDR1 is SGHTA and CDR2 is FQGTGA. Written as DNA, the CDR3 is TGTGCCAGCAGTCCCGGGGTAGGCGGGGGACAAGAGACCCAGTACTTC. Translating it yields CASSPGVGGGQETQYF.

The rearrangement uses TRBV14 and TRBJ1-3; D is uncertain. Trimming shortened V by 2 bases and J by 4 bases, and 6 bases separated the two germline ends. Per germline, CDR1 SGHDN and CDR2 FVKESK. The CDR3 loop spans 13 amino acids. CDR3 sequence (DNA): TGTGCCAGCAGCCAACCGGGAGGAAACACCATATATTTT. Encoded protein: CASSQPGGNTIYF. Together with reference TRBV14 and TRBJ1-3, the CDR3 gives the full variable domain: EAGVTQFPSHSVIEKGQTVTLRCDPISGHDNLYWYRRVMGKEIKFLLHFVKESKQDESGMPNNRFLAERTGGTYSTLKVQPAELEDSGVYFCASSQPGGNTIYFGEGSWLTVV.

The chain is built from TRBV28 and TRBJ2-5; perhaps D is TRBD1 or TRBD2 (5 bases each). The V gene lost 5 bases and the J gene lost 1 base, with 8 bases spanning the gap. The CDR3 has 13 amino acids. Looked up from germline, CDR1 is MDHEN and CDR2 is SYDVKM. The CDR3 DNA is TGTGCCAGCAGTGGGACGCTCCAAGAGACCCAGTACTTC. The encoded protein is CASSGTLQETQYF.

V and J are TRBV5-1 and TRBJ2-3; D uncertain. Germline CDR1 reads SGHRS; CDR2 reads YFSETQ. V lost 3 bases, J lost 2 bases, and 7 bases lay in between. The CDR3 is 13 amino acids. CDR3 nucleotide sequence: TGCGCCAGCAGCTATCGGGTCACAGATACGCAGTATTTT. Protein sequence: CASSYRVTDTQYF.